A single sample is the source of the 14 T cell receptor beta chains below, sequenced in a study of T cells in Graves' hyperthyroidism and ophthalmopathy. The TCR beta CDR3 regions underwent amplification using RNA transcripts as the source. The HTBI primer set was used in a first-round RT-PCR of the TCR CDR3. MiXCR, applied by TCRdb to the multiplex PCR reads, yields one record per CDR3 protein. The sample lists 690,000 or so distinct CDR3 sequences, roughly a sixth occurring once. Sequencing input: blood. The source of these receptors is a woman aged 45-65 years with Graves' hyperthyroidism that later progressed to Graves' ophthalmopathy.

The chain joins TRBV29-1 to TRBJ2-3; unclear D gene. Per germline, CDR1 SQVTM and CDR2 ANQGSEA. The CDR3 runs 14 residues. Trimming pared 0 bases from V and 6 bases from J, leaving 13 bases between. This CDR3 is CSVEDTGPGDTQYF. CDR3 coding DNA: TGCAGCGTTGAAGATACCGGGCCTGGGGATACGCAGTATTTT.

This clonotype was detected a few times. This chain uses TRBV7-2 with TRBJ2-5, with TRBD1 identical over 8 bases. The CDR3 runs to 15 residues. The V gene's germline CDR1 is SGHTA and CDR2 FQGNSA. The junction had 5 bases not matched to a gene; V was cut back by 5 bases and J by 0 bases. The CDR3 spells CASSIRDRNQETQYF. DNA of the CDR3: TGTGCCAGCAGCATCCGGGACAGGAACCAAGAGACCCAGTACTTC.

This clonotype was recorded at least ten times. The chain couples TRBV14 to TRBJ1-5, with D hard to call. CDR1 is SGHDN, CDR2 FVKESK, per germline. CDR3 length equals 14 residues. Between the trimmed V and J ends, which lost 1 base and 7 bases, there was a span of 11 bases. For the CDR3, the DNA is TGTGCCAGCAGCCAAGGGGGTTTGGGACAGCCCCAGCATTTT. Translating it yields CASSQGGLGQPQHF.

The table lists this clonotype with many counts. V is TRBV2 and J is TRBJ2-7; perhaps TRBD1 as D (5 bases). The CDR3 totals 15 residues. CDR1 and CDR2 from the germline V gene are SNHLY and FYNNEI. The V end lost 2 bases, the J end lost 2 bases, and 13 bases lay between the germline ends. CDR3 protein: CASSELVGVTYEQYF. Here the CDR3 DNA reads TGTGCCAGCAGTGAATTAGTAGGGGTAACCTACGAGCAGTACTTC.

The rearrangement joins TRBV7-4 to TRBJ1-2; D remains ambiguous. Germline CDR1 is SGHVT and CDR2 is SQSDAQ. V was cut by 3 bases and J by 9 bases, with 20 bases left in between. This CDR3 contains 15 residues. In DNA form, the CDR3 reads TGTGCCAGCAGCTTCGGGCCATGGCCAAAGAGGAGCTACACCTTC. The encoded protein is CASSFGPWPKRSYTF.

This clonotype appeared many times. The DNA of the CDR3 is TGTGCCAGCAGCCAAGAAGGGTCCTACAATGAGCAGTTCTTC. Protein: CASSQEGSYNEQFF. The chain couples TRBV3-1 to TRBJ2-1; D call uncertain. The CDR3 totals 14 residues. Trimming left V 0 bases short and J 1 base short, with 4 bases between. Germline-derived CDR1 and CDR2 are LGHDT and YNNKEL (reference sequence).

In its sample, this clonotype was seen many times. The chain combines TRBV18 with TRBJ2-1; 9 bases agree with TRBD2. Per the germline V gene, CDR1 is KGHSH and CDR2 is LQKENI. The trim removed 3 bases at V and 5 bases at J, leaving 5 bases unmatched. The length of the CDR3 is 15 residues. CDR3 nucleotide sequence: TGTGCCAGCTCACCCACGCCTAGCGGGAACAATGAGCAGTTCTTC. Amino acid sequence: CASSPTPSGNNEQFF.

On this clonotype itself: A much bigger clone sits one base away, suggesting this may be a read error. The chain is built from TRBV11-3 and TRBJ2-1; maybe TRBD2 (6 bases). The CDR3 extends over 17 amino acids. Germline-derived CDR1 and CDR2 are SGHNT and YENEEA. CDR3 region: CASRLGAGRQLHNEQFF. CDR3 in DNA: TGTGCCAGCAGATTAGGAGCGGGTCGGCAGCTTCACAATGAGCAGTTCTTC.

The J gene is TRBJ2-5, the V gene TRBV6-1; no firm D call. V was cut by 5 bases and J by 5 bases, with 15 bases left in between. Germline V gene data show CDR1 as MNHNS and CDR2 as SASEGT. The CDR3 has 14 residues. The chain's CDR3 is CASSPRVAGETQYF. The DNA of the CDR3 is TGTGCCAGCAGTCCCCGGGTAGCTGGGGAGACCCAGTACTTC.

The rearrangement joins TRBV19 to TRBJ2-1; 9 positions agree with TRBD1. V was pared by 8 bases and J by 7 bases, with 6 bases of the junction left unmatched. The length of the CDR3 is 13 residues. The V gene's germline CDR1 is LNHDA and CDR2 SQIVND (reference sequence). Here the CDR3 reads CASEGTGTNEQFF. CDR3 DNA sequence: TGTGCCAGTGAAGGGACAGGGACAAATGAGCAGTTCTTC.

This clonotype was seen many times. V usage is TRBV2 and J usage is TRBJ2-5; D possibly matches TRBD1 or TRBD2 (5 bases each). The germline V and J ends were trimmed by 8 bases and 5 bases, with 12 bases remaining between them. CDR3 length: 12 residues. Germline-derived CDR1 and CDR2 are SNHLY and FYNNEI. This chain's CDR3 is CASGQWGETQYF. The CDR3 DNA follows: TGTGCCAGCGGGCAGTGGGGGGAGACCCAGTACTTC.

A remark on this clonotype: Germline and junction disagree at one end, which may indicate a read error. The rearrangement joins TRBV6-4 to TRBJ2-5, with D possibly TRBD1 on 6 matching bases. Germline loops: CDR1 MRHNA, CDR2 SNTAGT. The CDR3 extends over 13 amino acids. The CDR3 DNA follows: TGTGCCAGCAGTTACTCCGGGACACTCGCCCAGTACTTC. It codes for CASSYSGTLAQYF.

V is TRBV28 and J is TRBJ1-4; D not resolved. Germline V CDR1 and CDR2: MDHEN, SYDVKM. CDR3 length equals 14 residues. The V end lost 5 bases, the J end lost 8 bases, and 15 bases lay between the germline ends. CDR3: CASSLREGWEKLFF. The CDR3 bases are TGTGCCAGCAGTCTCCGGGAAGGATGGGAAAAACTGTTTTTT.

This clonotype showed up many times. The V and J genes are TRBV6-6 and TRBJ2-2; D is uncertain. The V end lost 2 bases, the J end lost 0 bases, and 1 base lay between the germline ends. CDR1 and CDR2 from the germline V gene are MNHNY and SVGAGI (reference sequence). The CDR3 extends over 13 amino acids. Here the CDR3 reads CASSYTNTGELFF. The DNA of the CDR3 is TGTGCCAGCAGTTACACGAACACCGGGGAGCTGTTTTTT.